The 9 T cell receptor beta chains given below trace back to one sample, sequenced in a study of Ad26.COV2.S vaccination and SARS-CoV-2 variants. As for treatment: about 20 received Ad26.COV2.S at low or high dose, single or two shots; several received placebo; per-sample allocation not given. Sampling was done on day 63 after the first vaccine or placebo injection. Sequencing used immunoSEQ multiplex PCR; TCRdb keeps in-frame clones, though not all of them. The sample has some 420,000 clones, around 87% seen once. The sample here was peripheral blood, taken in a trial of Ad26.COV2.S vaccine versus placebo. The source of these receptors is a person aged 18-65 years who received the Ad26.COV2.S COVID-19 vaccine or a placebo.

The V call is TRBV4-1, the J call TRBJ2-7, with D possibly being TRBD1 (5 bases). Deletions cut 1 base from V and 3 bases from J, with 7 bases between. The germline gives CDR1 MGHRA, CDR2 YSYEKL. This CDR3 has 13 amino acids. CDR3 DNA: TGCGCCAGCAGCCAAGCCCAGGGCTACGAGCAGTACTTC. Protein: CASSQAQGYEQYF.

This clone turned up a few times. The same CDR3 can be traced to other DNA sequences in this sample. This chain uses TRBV28 with TRBJ1-6; D is undetermined. The CDR3 has 12 residues. V lost 3 bases to trimming and J lost 6 bases, with 3 bases between them. The germline gives CDR1 MDHEN, CDR2 SYDVKM. The CDR3 region has the DNA TGTGCCAGCAGTTTCAGTAATTCACCCCTCCACTTT. Translation gives CASSFSNSPLHF.

The chain uses TRBV28 and TRBJ1-6; maybe TRBD1 (6 bases). With 4 bases removed from V and 9 bases from J, the gap between germline ends came to 10 bases. The CDR3 contains 13 residues. Per germline, CDR1 MDHEN and CDR2 SYDVKM. The CDR3 DNA reads TGTGCCAGCAGTTCTACAGGGTCTTCACCCCTCCACTTT. Its protein is CASSSTGSSPLHF.

The gene calls are TRBV18 and TRBJ2-5, with TRBD2 as a possible D gene (5 bases). Germline V gene data show CDR1 as KGHSH and CDR2 as LQKENI. Trimming cost V 3 bases and J 4 bases, with 15 bases left between them. The CDR3 contains 15 residues. The CDR3 reads CASSPSGGFGETQYF. The DNA for the CDR3 is TGTGCCAGCTCACCGTCTGGAGGATTCGGAGAGACCCAGTACTTC. Using reference TRBV18 and TRBJ2-5 for the parts outside the CDR3, the full variable domain is NAGVMQNPRHLVRRRGQEARLRCSPMKGHSHVYWYRQLPEEGLKFMVYLQKENIIDESGMPKERFSAEFPKEGPSILRIQQVVRGDSAAYFCASSPSGGFGETQYFGPGTRLLVL.

V and J are TRBV5-1 and TRBJ2-5; D might be TRBD1 (7 bases). Trimming took 4 bases from V and 5 from J, leaving 18 bases between them. In germline, CDR1 is SGHRS, CDR2 YFSETQ. This CDR3 has 15 amino acids. The CDR3 sequence: CASSGGTAVYETQYF. CDR3 DNA sequence: TGCGCCAGCAGCGGCGGGACAGCCGTTTACGAGACCCAGTACTTC.

V usage is TRBV15 and J usage is TRBJ1-2, with TRBD1 matching over 11 bases. The ends lost 3 bases at V and 4 bases at J; junction bases unmatched: 7. The CDR3 contains 16 residues. Germline V gene sequence: CDR1 LNHNV, CDR2 YYDKDF (reference sequence). The CDR3 DNA reads TGTGCCACCAGCAGCGAACGGACAGGGGGCGCCTATGGCTACACCTTC. Its translation is CATSSERTGGAYGYTF. The full variable domain, completed using reference TRBV15 and TRBJ1-2, is DAMVIQNPRYQVTQFGKPVTLSCSQTLNHNVMYWYQQKSSQAPKLLFHYYDKDFNNEADTPDNFQSRRPNTSFCFLDIRSPGLGDTAMYLCATSSERTGGAYGYTFGSGTRLTVV.

The rearrangement uses TRBV2 and TRBJ2-7; weak D call: TRBD2 (6 bases). Germline V gene data show CDR1 as SNHLY and CDR2 as FYNNEI. Trimming took 6 bases from V and 0 from J, leaving 18 bases between them. The CDR3 spans 16 residues. The CDR3 reads CASRDPGGESSYEQYF. The CDR3, as DNA: TGTGCCAGCAGGGACCCCGGCGGGGAAAGCTCCTACGAGCAGTACTTC. Complete variable domain (other parts from reference TRBV2 and TRBJ2-7): EPEVTQTPSHQVTQMGQEVILRCVPISNHLYFYWYRQILGQKVEFLVSFYNNEISEKSEIFDDQFSVERPDGSNFTLKIRSTKLEDSAMYFCASRDPGGESSYEQYFGPGTRLTVT.

The chain couples TRBV15 to TRBJ2-3; D tentatively fits TRBD1 or TRBD2 (5 bases each). V gave up 7 bases and J gave up 5 bases, with 19 bases separating them. The germline V gene encodes CDR1 LNHNV and CDR2 YYDKDF (reference sequence). CDR3 length: 15 residues. CDR3 DNA: TGTGCCACCACGAGCCGGGACGGCCTGCGAGATACGCAGTATTTT. Amino acid sequence: CATTSRDGLRDTQYF.

V is TRBV7-2 and J is TRBJ2-1, with D perhaps matching TRBD1 or TRBD2 (5 bases each). Per germline, CDR1 SGHTA and CDR2 FQGNSA. The CDR3 loop spans 15 amino acids. Trimming shortened V by 3 bases and J by 5 bases, and 14 bases separated the two germline ends. The CDR3 here is CASSFTGTANNEQFF. Written as DNA, the CDR3 is TGTGCCAGCAGCTTTACTGGGACCGCGAACAATGAGCAGTTCTTC.